Listed below are T cell receptor beta chains from one sample, sequenced in a study of shared clonotypes between healthy human individuals. The table came from immunoSEQ multiplex PCR; TCRdb's copy has only in-frame clones and leaves some out. The table has 780,000 or so clones, around 70% seen once. Sequencing was performed on memory CD4+ T cells sorted from blood. The receptors shown here come from a woman aged 25 to 39 in good health. The CDR3 runs from the conserved cysteine through the conserved F or W.

j_call	v_call	cdr3_aa
TRBJ2-7	TRBV7-2	CASSVSGTVGEQYF
TRBJ1-5	TRBV7-2	CASSLDSGAYQPQHF
TRBJ2-7	TRBV28	CASRDGTTYEQYF
TRBJ2-3	TRBV13	CASSLTGVGTDTQYF
TRBJ2-7	TRBV27	CASRKRQGAFSYEQYF
TRBJ2-1	TRBV4-1	CASSQDWGGHEQFF
TRBJ1-1	TRBV10-3	CAIGAVDTEAFF
TRBJ2-3	TRBV19	CASSPGAIRSDTQYF
TRBJ2-7	TRBV19	CASSPAGRNYEQYF
TRBJ2-1	TRBV5-1	CASSPSGSSYNEQFF
TRBJ1-5	TRBV6-1	CASIPDRNNQPQHF
TRBJ2-7	TRBV29-1	CSVAREGYEQYF
TRBJ2-1	TRBV29-1	CSVPSDTSSYNEQFF
TRBJ1-1	TRBV19	CASKGPSQGLNTEAFF
TRBJ1-1	TRBV5-1	CASSPEGDRGHRTEAFF
TRBJ1-2	TRBV28	CASSLGYRGGYTF
TRBJ2-2	TRBV11-1	CASSLSGELFF
TRBJ2-1	TRBV5-1	CASSLAGSYNEQFF
TRBJ2-5	TRBV5-1	CASSADRGETQYF
TRBJ2-1	TRBV28	CASRTAGGSYNEQFF